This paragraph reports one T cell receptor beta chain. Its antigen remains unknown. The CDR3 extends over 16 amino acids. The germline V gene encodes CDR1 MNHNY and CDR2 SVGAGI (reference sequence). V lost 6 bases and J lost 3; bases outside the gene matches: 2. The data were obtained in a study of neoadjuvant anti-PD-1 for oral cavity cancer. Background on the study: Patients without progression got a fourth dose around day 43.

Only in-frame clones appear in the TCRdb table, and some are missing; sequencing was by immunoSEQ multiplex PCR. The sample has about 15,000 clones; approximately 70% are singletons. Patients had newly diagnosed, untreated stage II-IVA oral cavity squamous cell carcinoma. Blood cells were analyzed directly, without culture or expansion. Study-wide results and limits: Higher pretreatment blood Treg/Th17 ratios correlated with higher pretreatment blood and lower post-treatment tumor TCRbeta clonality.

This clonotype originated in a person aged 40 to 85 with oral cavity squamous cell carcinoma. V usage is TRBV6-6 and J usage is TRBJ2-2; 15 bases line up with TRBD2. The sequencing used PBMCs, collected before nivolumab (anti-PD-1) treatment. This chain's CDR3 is CASRGLAGGYTGELFF. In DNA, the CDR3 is TGTGCCAGCAGGGGACTAGCGGGAGGTTACACCGGGGAGCTGTTTTTT.